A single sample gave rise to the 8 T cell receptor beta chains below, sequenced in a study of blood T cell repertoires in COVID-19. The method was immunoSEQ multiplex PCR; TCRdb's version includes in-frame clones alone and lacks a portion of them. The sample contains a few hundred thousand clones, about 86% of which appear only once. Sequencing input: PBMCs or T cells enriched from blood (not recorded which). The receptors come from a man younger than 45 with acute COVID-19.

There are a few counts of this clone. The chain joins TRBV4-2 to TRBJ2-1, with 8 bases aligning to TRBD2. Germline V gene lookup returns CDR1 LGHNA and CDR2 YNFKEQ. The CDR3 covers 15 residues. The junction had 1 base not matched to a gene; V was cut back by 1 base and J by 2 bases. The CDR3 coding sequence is TGTGCCAGCAGCCAAGGTAGCGGGGCCTACAATGAGCAGTTCTTC. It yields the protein CASSQGSGAYNEQFF.

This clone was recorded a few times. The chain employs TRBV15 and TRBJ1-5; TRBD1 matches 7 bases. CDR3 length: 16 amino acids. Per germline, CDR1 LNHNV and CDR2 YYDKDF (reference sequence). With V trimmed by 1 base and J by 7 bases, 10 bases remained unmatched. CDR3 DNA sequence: TGTGCCACCAGCAGAGGACAGGGAAGGGCTAGCCAGCCCCAGCATTTT. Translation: CATSRGQGRASQPQHF.

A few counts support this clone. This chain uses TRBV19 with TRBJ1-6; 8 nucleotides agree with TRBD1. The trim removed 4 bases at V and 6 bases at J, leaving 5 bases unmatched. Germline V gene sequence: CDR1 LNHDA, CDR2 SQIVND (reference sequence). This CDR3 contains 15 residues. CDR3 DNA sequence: TGTGCCAGTAGTAGGCCTACAGGGGGTAATTCACCCCTCCACTTT. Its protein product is CASSRPTGGNSPLHF.

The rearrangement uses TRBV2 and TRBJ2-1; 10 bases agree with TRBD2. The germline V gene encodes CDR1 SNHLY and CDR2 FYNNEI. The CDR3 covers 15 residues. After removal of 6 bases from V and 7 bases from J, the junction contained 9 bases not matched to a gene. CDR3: CASRRTSGGGNEQFF. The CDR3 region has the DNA TGTGCCAGCAGGAGGACTAGCGGAGGGGGGAATGAGCAGTTCTTC. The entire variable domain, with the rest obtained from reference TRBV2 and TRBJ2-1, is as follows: EPEVTQTPSHQVTQMGQEVILRCVPISNHLYFYWYRQILGQKVEFLVSFYNNEISEKSEIFDDQFSVERPDGSNFTLKIRSTKLEDSAMYFCASRRTSGGGNEQFFGPGTRLTVL.

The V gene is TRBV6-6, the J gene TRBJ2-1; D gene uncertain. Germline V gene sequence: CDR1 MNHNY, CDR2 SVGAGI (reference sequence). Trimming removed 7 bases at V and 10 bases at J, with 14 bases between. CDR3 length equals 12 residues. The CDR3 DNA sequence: TGTGCCAGCACCCCTAGTGGTCGGGAGCAGTTCTTC. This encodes CASTPSGREQFF.

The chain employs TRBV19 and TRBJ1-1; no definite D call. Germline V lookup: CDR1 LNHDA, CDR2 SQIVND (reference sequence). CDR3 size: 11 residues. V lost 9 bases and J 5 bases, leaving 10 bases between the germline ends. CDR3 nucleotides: TGTGCCAGCGGAGGCCGAACTGAAGCTTTCTTT. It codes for CASGGRTEAFF. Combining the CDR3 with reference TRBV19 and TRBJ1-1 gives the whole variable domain DGGITQSPKYLFRKEGQNVTLSCEQNLNHDAMYWYRQDPGQGLRLIYYSQIVNDFQKGDIAEGYSVSREKKESFPLTVTSAQKNPTAFYLCASGGRTEAFFGQGTRLTVV.

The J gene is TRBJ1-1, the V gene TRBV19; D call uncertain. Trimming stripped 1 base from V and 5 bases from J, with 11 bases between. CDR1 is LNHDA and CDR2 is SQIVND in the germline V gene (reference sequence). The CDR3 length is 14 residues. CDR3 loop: CASSIAGIRTEAFF. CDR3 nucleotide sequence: TGTGCCAGTAGTATAGCAGGCATCCGGACTGAAGCTTTCTTT.

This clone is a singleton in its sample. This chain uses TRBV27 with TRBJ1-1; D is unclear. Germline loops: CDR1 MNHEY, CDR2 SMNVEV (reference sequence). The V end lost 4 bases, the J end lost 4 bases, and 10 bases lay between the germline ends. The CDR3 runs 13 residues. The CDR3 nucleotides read TGTGCCAGCAGTTCGGGATTCAGCACTGAAGCTTTCTTT. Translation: CASSSGFSTEAFF.